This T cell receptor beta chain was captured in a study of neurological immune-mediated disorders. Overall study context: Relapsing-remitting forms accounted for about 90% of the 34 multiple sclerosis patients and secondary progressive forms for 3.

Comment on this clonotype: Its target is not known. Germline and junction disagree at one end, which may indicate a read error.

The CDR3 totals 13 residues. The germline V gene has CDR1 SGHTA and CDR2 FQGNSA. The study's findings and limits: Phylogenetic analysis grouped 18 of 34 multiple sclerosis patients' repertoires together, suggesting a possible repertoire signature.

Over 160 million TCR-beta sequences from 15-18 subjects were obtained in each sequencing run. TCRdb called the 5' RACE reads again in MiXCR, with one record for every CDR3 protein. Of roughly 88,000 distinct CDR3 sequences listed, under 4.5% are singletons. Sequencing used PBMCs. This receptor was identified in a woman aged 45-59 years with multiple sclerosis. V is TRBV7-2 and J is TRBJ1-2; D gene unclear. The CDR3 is CANSLASLYGYTF. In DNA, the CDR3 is TGTGCCAACAGCTTAGCCTCCCTCTATGGCTACACCTTC.